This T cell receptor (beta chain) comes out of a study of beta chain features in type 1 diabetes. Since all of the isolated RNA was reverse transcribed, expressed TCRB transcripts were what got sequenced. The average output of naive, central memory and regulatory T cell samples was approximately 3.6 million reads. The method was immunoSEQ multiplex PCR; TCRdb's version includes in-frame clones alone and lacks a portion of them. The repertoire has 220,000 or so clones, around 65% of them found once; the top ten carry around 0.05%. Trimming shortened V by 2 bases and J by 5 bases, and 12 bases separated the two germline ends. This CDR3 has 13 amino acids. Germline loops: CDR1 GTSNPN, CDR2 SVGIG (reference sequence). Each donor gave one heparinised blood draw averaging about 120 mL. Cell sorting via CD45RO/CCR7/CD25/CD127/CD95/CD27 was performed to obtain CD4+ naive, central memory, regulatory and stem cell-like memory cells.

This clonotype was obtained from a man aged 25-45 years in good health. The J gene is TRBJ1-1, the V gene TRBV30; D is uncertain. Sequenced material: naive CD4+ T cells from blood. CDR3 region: CAWSYPVRTEAFF. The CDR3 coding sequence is TGTGCCTGGAGTTACCCCGTTAGGACTGAAGCTTTCTTT.